This T cell receptor beta chain stems from a study of regulatory T cells in long-lasting Graves disease. The time point is: newly diagnosed GD, antithyroid drugs for less than 3 months. RNA from PBMCs was the source of the TCR library. Germline CDR1 is DFQATT and CDR2 is SNEGSKA (reference sequence). Between the trimmed V and J ends, which lost 1 base and 4 bases, there was a span of 6 bases. The CDR3 extends over 12 amino acids. Investigators prepared the TCR beta libraries by applying iRepertoire HTBI primers and Arm-PCR of CDR3 regions. Each CDR3 protein is one row after TCRdb ran MiXCR on the multiplex PCR reads. The sample shows 400,000 to 500,000 distinct CDR3 sequences, around 17% of them seen only once. These records were also assigned to another study, of T cells in Graves' hyperthyroidism and ophthalmopathy. From that paper: First-round RT-PCR of the TCR CDR3 relied on the HTBI primer set.

This receptor was identified in a woman in her 30s with Graves disease. V is TRBV20-1 and J is TRBJ2-3, with D unresolved. Material: peripheral blood mononuclear cells (PBMCs), obtained at new diagnosis, from a patient treated with antithyroid drugs. CDR3: CSARGRADTQYF. DNA for the CDR3: TGCAGTGCTAGAGGGCGCGCAGATACGCAGTATTTT.